Listed below are T cell receptor beta chains from one sample, sequenced in a study of blood T cell repertoires in COVID-19. Sequencing used immunoSEQ multiplex PCR; TCRdb keeps in-frame clones, though not all of them. Of roughly 53,000 clones in the sample, roughly nine tenths were seen once. Sequencing was performed on peripheral blood. The receptors originated from a man in his sixties with acute or convalescent COVID-19. The CDR3 runs from the conserved cysteine through the conserved F or W. A D gene is named only where the DNA matches it firmly. Rows give clone size only sometimes, using once, few, many, or a class for an expanded clone.

CASSPDGGRDHGYTF	TGCGCCAGCAGCCCGGATGGGGGCAGGGATCATGGCTACACCTTC	.	.	TRBV5-1	TRBJ1-2
CASSQDLGGYGYTF	TGTGCCAGCAGCCAAGATCTGGGAGGTTATGGCTACACCTTC	.	.	TRBV4-2	TRBJ1-2
CSVRAGVYQETQYF	TGCAGCGTTCGAGCGGGGGTGTACCAAGAGACCCAGTACTTC	TRBD2	.	TRBV29-1	TRBJ2-5
CASSLGGSGRLLADTQYF	TGTGCCAGCAGCTTGGGAGGAAGTGGCAGGCTCCTCGCAGATACGCAGTATTTT	.	.	TRBV7-8	TRBJ2-3
CASSQEAGRVYGYTF	TGCGCCAGCAGCCAAGAGGCGGGAAGGGTGTATGGCTACACCTTC	.	.	TRBV4-1	TRBJ1-2
CASSLETGNTEAFF	TGCGCCAGCAGCCTGGAGACAGGGAACACTGAAGCTTTCTTT	.	.	TRBV5-1	TRBJ1-1
CASSHPDSGNTEAFF	TGCGCCAGCAGCCACCCGGACAGCGGGAACACTGAAGCTTTCTTT	.	.	TRBV4-1	TRBJ1-1
CASSVNRVGEAFF	TGTGCCAGCAGTGTTAACAGGGTTGGTGAAGCTTTCTTT	.	.	TRBV7-9	TRBJ1-1
CASSETGASGQPQHF	TGTGCCAGCAGCGAAACAGGGGCCTCAGGGCAGCCCCAGCATTTT	TRBD1	.	TRBV2	TRBJ1-5
CASSKVGTGPYEQYF	TGTGCCAGCAGCAAAGTCGGGACAGGACCCTACGAGCAGTACTTC	.	.	TRBV21-1	TRBJ2-7
CARHQLQPLQGWYTGELFF	TGTGCCAGACACCAATTACAGCCCCTACAGGGGTGGTACACCGGGGAGCTGTTTTTT	TRBD1	once	TRBV19	TRBJ2-2
CASSLPRGPQHF	TGTGCCTCTTCACTGCCCCGGGGGCCCCAGCATTTT	.	.	TRBV2	TRBJ1-5
CASSLWLVSTDTQYF	TGTGCCAGCAGCTTATGGCTCGTTAGCACAGATACGCAGTATTTT	.	.	TRBV5-5	TRBJ2-3
CASSSPPGQGTDTQYF	TGTGCCAGCAGTTCGCCTCCCGGACAGGGCACAGATACGCAGTATTTT	TRBD1	.	TRBV6-5	TRBJ2-3
CAWKEGTEAFF	TGTGCCTGGAAGGAGGGCACTGAAGCTTTCTTT	.	.	TRBV30	TRBJ1-1
CASSEVAGGDQPQHF	TGTGCCAGCAGTGAGGTAGCAGGCGGGGATCAGCCCCAGCATTTT	.	.	TRBV2	TRBJ1-5
CAWRSGGAREQYF	TGTGCCTGGCGTAGCGGGGGGGCGCGGGAGCAGTACTTC	TRBD2	.	TRBV30	TRBJ2-7
CASSISAAGGRTYNEQFF	TGTGCCAGTAGTATATCCGCGGCGGGTGGACGGACTTACAATGAGCAGTTCTTC	.	.	TRBV19	TRBJ2-1
CASRKTGSVSYEQYF	TGTGCCAGCAGGAAGACAGGTAGTGTTTCCTACGAGCAGTACTTC	.	.	TRBV25-1	TRBJ2-7
CASSLPGQTTGELFF	TGCGCCAGCAGCCTTCCGGGACAGACCACCGGGGAGCTGTTTTTT	TRBD1	.	TRBV4-1	TRBJ2-2
CASSFRGNTEAFF	TGTGCCAGCAGCTTCCGGGGGAACACTGAAGCTTTCTTT	.	.	TRBV3-1/TRBV3-2	TRBJ1-1
CASSLEVTETGKLFF	TGTGCCAGCAGCTTGGAGGTAACGGAGACGGGAAAACTGTTTTTT	.	once	TRBV5-5	TRBJ1-4
CASSLLGAYNEQYF	TGTGCCAGCAGCTTGCTGGGGGCGTACAACGAGCAGTACTTC	.	.	TRBV5-4	TRBJ2-7
CASMDRGSQPQHF	TGTGCCAGCATGGACAGGGGGAGTCAGCCCCAGCATTTT	TRBD1	once	TRBV2	TRBJ1-5
CATSSQADTQYF	TGTGCCACCTCCTCACAAGCAGATACGCAGTATTTT	.	.	TRBV24-1	TRBJ2-3
CSVVDSIRAGTKEAFF	TGCAGCGTTGTGGATTCGATTCGGGCCGGGACAAAGGAAGCTTTCTTT	.	.	TRBV29-1	TRBJ1-1
CASSFGGPGNTIYF	TGTGCCAGCAGCTTCGGAGGCCCCGGGAACACCATATATTTT	.	.	TRBV11-2	TRBJ1-3
CASSSGRGKSNTEAFF	TGTGCCAGCAGCTCGGGCAGGGGAAAATCGAACACTGAAGCTTTCTTT	.	.	TRBV7-2	TRBJ1-1
CASKFGTGSYEQYF	TGTGCCAGCAAGTTCGGGACAGGGTCCTACGAGCAGTACTTC	TRBD1	.	TRBV2	TRBJ2-7
CASGGGRDEQFF	TGTGCCAGCGGAGGTGGAAGGGATGAGCAGTTCTTC	.	once	TRBV2	TRBJ2-1
CASSRDRSGELFF	TGTGCCAGCAGTAGGGACAGGTCCGGGGAGCTGTTTTTT	TRBD1	.	TRBV6-5	TRBJ2-2
CASSRQRGSYNEQFF	TGTGCCAGCAGCAGACAGCGGGGGAGCTACAATGAGCAGTTCTTC	TRBD2	few	TRBV5-4	TRBJ2-1
CASSNWAALNTEAFF	TGTGCCAGTAGTAACTGGGCAGCCCTGAACACTGAAGCTTTCTTT	.	once	TRBV19	TRBJ1-1
CASSEKEERGLQGYSNQPQHF	TGCGCCAGCAGTGAGAAGGAGGAGAGGGGGTTGCAAGGTTATAGCAATCAGCCCCAGCATTTT	.	.	TRBV10-1	TRBJ1-5
CASTAGFGDTQYF	TGTGCCAGCACTGCGGGGTTCGGAGATACGCAGTATTTT	.	once	TRBV6-5	TRBJ2-3
CASSKAGAGERELEAGELFF	TGTGCCAGCAGCAAAGCGGGGGCAGGGGAGAGGGAGTTAGAAGCCGGGGAGCTGTTTTTT	.	.	TRBV21-1	TRBJ2-2
CAISVGDEKLFF	TGTGCCATCAGTGTGGGAGATGAAAAACTGTTTTTT	.	.	TRBV10-3	TRBJ1-4
CASSVANDGSGNTIYF	TGTGCCAGCAGCGTAGCTAATGACGGCTCGGGGAACACCATATATTTT	.	.	TRBV9	TRBJ1-3
CASSRGDPNTEAFF	TGTGCCAGCAGCCGGGGGGATCCAAACACTGAAGCTTTCTTT	.	.	TRBV11-2	TRBJ1-1
CAGNRGDPSYEQYF	TGTGCCGGCAACAGGGGCGATCCTTCCTACGAGCAGTACTTC	TRBD1	.	TRBV5-6	TRBJ2-7
CASSAGGTEYNEQFF	TGCGCCAGCAGCGCGGGAGGGACAGAATACAATGAGCAGTTCTTC	TRBD2	.	TRBV5-1	TRBJ2-1
CASSPRTQPSSEQYF	TGTGCCAGCAGCCCTCGAACACAGCCTTCCTCCGAGCAGTACTTC	.	.	TRBV9	TRBJ2-7